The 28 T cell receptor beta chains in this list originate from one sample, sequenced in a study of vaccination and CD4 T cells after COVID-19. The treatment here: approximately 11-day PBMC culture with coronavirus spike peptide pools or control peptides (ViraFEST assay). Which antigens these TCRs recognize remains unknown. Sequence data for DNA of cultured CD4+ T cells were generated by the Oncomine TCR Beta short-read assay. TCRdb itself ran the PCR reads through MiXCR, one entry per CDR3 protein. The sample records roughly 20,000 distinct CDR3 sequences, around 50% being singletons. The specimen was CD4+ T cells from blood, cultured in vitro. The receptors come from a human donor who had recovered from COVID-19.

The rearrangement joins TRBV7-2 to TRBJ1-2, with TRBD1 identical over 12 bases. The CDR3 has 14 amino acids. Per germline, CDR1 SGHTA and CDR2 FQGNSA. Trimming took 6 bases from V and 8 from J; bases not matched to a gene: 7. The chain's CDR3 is CASSPGQGAGGYTF. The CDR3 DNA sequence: TGTGCCAGCAGTCCGGGACAGGGGGCAGGGGGCTACACCTTC.

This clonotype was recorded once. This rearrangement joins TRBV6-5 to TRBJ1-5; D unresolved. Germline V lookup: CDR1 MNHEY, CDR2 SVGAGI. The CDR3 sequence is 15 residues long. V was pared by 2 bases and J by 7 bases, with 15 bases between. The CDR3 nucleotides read TGTGCCAGCAGTTACCGGACGGAGTTAGAGCAGCCCCAGCATTTT. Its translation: CASSYRTELEQPQHF.

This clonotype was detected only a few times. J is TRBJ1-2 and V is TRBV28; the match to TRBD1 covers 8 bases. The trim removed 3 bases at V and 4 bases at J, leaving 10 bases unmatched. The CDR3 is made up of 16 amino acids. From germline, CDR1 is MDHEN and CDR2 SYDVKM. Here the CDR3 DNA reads TGTGCCAGCAGTTTGGGACAGGCACAATTAGGCTATGGCTACACCTTC. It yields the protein CASSLGQAQLGYGYTF.

The CDR3: CAWSYPLGNTIYF. CDR3 bases: TGTGCCTGGTCGTACCCCCTCGGAAACACCATATATTTT. The chain couples TRBV30 to TRBJ1-3; no definite D call. V was pared by 5 bases and J by 4 bases, with 12 bases between. Germline values: CDR1 GTSNPN, CDR2 SVGIG (reference sequence). There are 13 residues in the CDR3.

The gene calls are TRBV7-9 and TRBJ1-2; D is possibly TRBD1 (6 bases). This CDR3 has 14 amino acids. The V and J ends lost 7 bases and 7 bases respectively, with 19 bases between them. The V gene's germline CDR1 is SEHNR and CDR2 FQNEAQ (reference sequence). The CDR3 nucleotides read TGTGCCAGCATCCTAGGGGGTGGGGCCAGTGGCTACACCTTC. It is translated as CASILGGGASGYTF.

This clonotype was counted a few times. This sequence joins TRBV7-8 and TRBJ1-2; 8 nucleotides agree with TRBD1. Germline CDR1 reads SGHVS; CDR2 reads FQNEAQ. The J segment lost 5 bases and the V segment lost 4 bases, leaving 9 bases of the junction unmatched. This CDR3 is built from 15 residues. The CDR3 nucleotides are TGTGCCAGCAGCTCCATCGGACAGGGCCCGTATGGCTACACCTTC. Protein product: CASSSIGQGPYGYTF.

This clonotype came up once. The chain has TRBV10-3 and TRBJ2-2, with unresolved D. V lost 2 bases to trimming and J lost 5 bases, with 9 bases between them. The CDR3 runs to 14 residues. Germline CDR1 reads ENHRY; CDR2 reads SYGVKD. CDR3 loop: CAISEGPRTGELFF. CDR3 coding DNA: TGTGCCATCAGTGAGGGTCCCAGGACCGGGGAGCTGTTTTTT.

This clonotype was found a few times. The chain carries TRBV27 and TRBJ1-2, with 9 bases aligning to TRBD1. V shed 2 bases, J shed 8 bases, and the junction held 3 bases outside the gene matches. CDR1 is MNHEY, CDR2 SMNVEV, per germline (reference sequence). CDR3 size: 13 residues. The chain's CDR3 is CASSLRTGEGYTF. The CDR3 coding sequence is TGTGCCAGCAGTTTAAGGACAGGGGAAGGCTACACCTTC.

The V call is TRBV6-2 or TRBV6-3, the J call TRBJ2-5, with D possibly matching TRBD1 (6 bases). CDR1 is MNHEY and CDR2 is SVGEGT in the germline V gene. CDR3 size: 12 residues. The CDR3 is CAAGDYQETQYF. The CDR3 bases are TGTGCTGCAGGGGATTATCAAGAGACCCAGTACTTC.

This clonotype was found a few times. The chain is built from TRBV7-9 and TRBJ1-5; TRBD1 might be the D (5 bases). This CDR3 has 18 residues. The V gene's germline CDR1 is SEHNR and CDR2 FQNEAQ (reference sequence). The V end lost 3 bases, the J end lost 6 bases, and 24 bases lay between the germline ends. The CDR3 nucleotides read TGTGCCAGCAGCTTTGGCGACAGCGGAGGGGTCACAAGTCAGCCCCAGCATTTT. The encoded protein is CASSFGDSGGVTSQPQHF.

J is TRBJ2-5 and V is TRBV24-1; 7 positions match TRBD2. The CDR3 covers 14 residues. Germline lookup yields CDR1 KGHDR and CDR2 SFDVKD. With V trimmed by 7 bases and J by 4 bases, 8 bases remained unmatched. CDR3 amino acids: CATSSGGNRETQYF. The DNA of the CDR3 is TGTGCCACCAGCTCCGGGGGGAACCGAGAGACCCAGTACTTC.

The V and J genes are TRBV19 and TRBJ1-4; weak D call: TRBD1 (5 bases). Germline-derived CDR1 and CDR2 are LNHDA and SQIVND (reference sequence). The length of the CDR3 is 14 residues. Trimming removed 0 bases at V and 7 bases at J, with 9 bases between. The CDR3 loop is CASSIDSGGEKLFF. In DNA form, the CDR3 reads TGTGCCAGTAGTATAGACTCCGGGGGTGAAAAACTGTTTTTT.

The CDR3 nucleotides read TGTGCCACACAGGGGGACTATAATTCACCCCTCCACTTT. Protein: CATQGDYNSPLHF. V usage is TRBV2 and J usage is TRBJ1-6; TRBD1 agrees at 8 bases. The V gene end was trimmed by 10 bases and the J gene end by 3 bases; junction bases not matched to a gene: 2. This CDR3 has 13 residues. Germline V gene sequence: CDR1 SNHLY, CDR2 FYNNEI. Supplemented by reference TRBV2 and TRBJ1-6, the full variable domain reads EPEVTQTPSHQVTQMGQEVILRCVPISNHLYFYWYRQILGQKVEFLVSFYNNEISEKSEIFDDQFSVERPDGSNFTLKIRSTKLEDSAMYFCATQGDYNSPLHFGNGTRLTVT.

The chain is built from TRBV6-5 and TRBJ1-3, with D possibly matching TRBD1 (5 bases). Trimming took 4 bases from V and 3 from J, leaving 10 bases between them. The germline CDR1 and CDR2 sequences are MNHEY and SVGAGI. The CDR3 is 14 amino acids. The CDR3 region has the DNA TGTGCCAGCAGTTGGGACGTCAATGGAAACACCATATATTTT. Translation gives CASSWDVNGNTIYF.

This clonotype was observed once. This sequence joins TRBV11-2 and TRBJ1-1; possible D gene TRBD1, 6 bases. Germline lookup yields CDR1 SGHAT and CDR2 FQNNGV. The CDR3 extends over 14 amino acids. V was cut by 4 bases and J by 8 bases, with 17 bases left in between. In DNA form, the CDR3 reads TGTGCCAGCAGCTCCCGCCGGGGGGCGGACGAAGCTTTCTTT. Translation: CASSSRRGADEAFF.

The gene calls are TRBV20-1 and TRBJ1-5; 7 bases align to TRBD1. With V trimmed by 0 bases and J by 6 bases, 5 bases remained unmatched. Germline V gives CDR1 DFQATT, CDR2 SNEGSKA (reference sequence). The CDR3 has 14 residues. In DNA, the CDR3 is TGCAGTGCTAGAGACCGGACAGGTAGTCAGCCCCAGCATTTT. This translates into CSARDRTGSQPQHF.

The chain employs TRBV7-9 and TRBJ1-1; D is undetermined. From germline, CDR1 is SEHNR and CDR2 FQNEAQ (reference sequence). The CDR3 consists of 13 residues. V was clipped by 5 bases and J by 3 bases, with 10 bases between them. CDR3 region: CASSPMEYTEAFF. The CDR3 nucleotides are TGTGCCAGCAGCCCGATGGAGTACACTGAAGCTTTCTTT.

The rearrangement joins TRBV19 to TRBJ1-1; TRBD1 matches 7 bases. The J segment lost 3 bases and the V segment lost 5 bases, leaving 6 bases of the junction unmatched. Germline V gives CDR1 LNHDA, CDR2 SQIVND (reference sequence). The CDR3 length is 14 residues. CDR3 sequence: CASSSGQVHTEAFF. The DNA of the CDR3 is TGTGCCAGTAGTTCTGGACAGGTTCACACTGAAGCTTTCTTT.

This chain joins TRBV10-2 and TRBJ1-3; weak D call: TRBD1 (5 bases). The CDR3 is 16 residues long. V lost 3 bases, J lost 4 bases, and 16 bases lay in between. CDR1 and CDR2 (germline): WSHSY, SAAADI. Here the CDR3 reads CASSEGRASQGNTIYF. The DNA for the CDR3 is TGCGCCAGCAGTGAAGGCAGGGCCTCGCAAGGAAACACCATATATTTT.

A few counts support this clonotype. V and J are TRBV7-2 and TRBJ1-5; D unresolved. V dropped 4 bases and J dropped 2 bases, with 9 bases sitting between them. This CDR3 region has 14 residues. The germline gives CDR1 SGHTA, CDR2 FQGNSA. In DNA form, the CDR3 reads TGTGCCAGCAGCTCGTCTAACGGCAATCAGCCCCAGCATTTT. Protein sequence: CASSSSNGNQPQHF.

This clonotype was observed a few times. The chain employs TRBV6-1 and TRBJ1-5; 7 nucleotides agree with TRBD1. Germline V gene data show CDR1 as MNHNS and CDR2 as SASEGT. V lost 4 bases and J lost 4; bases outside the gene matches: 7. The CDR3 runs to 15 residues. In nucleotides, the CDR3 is TGTGCCAGCAGTGCGCAGGGGGGTGGGAATCAGCCCCAGCATTTT. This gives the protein CASSAQGGGNQPQHF.

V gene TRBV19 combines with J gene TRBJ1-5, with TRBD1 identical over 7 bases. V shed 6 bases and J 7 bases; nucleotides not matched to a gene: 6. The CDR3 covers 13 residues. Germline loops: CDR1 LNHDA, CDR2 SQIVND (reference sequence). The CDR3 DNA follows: TGTGCCAGTAGCGGGACAGTGGTGCAGCCCCAGCATTTT. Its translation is CASSGTVVQPQHF.

The CDR3 DNA reads TGCGCCAGCAGCTTGGGACAGGGAGAGACCCAGTACTTC. Its translation: CASSLGQGETQYF. V gene TRBV5-1 combines with J gene TRBJ2-5; TRBD1 agrees at 7 bases. CDR1 and CDR2 (germline): SGHRS, YFSETQ. The CDR3 runs 13 residues. Trimming took 0 bases from V and 4 from J; bases not matched to a gene: 0. The full variable domain, with the rest looked up from reference TRBV5-1 and TRBJ2-5, is KAGVTQTPRYLIKTRGQQVTLSCSPISGHRSVSWYQQTPGQGLQFLFEYFSETQRNKGNFPGRFSGRQFSNSRSEMNVSTLELGDSALYLCASSLGQGETQYFGPGTRLLVL.

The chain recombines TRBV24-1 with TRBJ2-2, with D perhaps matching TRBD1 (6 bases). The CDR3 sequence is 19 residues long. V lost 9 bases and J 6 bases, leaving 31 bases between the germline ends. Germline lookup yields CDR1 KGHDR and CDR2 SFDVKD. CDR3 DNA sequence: TGTGCCACCTCCCAGCCGTCAACTATACGGACAGCCAACCCCGGGGAGCTGTTTTTT. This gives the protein CATSQPSTIRTANPGELFF.

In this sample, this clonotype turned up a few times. CDR3 DNA sequence: TGTGCCAGTAGTATATCTACAGGGAGTGGCTACACCTTC. Its protein product is CASSISTGSGYTF. The chain recombines TRBV19 with TRBJ1-2, with D possibly TRBD1 on 6 matching bases. Germline V CDR1 and CDR2: LNHDA, SQIVND (reference sequence). Trimming took off 2 bases at V and 7 bases at J, with 11 bases between the two ends. The CDR3 runs to 13 residues.

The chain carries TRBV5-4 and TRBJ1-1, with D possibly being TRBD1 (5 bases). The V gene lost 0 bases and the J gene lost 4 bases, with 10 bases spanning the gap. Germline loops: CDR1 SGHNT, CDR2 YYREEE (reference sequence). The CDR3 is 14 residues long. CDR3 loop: CASSLDPGGTEAFF. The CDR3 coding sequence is TGTGCCAGCAGCTTGGACCCCGGGGGCACTGAAGCTTTCTTT. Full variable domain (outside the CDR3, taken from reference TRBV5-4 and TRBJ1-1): ETGVTQSPTHLIKTRGQQVTLRCSSQSGHNTVSWYQQALGQGPQFIFQYYREEENGRGNFPPRFSGLQFPNYSSELNVNALELDDSALYLCASSLDPGGTEAFFGQGTRLTVV.

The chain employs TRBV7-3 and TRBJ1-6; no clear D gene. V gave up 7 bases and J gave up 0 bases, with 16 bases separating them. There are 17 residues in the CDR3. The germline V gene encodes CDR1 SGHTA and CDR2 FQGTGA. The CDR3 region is CASITERVSSYNSPLHF. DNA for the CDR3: TGTGCCAGCATTACTGAAAGGGTTAGCTCCTATAATTCACCCCTCCACTTT.

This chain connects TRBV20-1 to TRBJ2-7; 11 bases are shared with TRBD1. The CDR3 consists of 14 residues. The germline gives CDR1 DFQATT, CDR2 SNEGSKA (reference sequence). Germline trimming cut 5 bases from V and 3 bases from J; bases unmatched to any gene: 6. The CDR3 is CSAYPGTGGYEQYF. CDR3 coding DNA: TGCAGTGCTTATCCCGGGACAGGGGGCTACGAGCAGTACTTC.